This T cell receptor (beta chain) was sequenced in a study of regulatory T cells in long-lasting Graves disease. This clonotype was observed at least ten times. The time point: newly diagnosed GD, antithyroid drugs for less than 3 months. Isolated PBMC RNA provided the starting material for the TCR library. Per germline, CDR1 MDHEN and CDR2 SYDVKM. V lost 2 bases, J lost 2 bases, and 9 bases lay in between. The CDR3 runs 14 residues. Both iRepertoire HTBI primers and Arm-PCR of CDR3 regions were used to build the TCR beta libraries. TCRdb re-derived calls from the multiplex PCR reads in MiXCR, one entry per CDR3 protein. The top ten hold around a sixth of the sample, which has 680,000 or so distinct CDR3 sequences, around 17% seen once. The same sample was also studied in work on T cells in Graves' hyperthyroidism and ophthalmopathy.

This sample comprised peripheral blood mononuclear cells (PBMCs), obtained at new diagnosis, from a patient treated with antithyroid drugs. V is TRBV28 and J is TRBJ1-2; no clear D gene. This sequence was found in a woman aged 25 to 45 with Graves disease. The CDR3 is CASSLEPGNYGYTF. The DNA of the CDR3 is TGTGCCAGCAGTTTAGAACCAGGCAACTATGGCTACACCTTC.